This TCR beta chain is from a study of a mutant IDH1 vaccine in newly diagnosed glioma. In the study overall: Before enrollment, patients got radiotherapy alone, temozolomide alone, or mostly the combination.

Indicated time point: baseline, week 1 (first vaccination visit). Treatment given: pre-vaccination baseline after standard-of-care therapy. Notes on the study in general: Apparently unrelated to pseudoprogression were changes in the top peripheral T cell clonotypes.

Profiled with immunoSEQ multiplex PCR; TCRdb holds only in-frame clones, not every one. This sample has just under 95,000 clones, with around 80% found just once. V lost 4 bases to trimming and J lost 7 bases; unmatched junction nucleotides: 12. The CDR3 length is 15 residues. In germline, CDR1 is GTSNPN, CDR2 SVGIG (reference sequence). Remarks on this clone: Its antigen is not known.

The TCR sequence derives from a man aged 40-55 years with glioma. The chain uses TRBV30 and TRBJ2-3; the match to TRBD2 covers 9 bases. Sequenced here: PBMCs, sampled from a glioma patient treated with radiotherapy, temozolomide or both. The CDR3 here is CAWTPSGARGNTQYF. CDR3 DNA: TGTGCCTGGACGCCTAGCGGGGCCCGGGGGAATACGCAGTATTTT.